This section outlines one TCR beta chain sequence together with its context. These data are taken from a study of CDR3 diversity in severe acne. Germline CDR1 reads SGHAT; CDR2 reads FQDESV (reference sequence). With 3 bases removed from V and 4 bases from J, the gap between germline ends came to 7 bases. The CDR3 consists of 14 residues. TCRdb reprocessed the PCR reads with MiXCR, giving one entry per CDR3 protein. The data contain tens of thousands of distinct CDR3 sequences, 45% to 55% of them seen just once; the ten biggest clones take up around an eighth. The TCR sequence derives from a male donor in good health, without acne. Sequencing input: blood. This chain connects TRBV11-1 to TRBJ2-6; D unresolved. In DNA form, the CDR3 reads TGTGCCAGCAGCTTCGGCACAGGGGCCAACGTCCTGACTTTC. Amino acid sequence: CASSFGTGANVLTF.